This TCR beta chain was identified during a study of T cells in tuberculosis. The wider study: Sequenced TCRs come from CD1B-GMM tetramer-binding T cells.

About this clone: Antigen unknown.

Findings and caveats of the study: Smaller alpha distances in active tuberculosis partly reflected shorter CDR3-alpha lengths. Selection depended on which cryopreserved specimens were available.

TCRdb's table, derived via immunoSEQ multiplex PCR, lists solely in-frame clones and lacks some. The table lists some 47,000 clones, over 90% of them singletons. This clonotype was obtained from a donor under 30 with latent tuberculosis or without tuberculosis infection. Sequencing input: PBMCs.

The CDR3 nucleotides read TGTGCCAGCAGCCAAGATTCGTCGACAGGGAGTTTCTATGGCTACACCTTC. Amino acids: CASSQDSSTGSFYGYTF. The V call is TRBV4-2, the J call TRBJ1-2, with 7 bases aligning to TRBD1. The CDR3 sequence is 17 residues long. Germline V CDR1 and CDR2: LGHNA, YNFKEQ. J lost 4 bases, V lost 0 bases, and 11 bases had no gene match.